The next 30 T cell receptor beta chains were all read from a single sample in a study of blood T cell repertoires in COVID-19. Profiled with immunoSEQ multiplex PCR; TCRdb holds only in-frame clones, not every one. The sample includes about 360,000 clones, around 86% of them seen just once. The sequencing input was peripheral blood. The receptors derive from a human donor in a cohort sampled during active COVID-19.

The chain uses TRBV2 and TRBJ1-1, with TRBD1 as a possible D gene (5 bases). The CDR3 runs 15 residues. Trimming stripped 4 bases from V and 0 bases from J, with 12 bases between. From germline, CDR1 is SNHLY and CDR2 FYNNEI. The CDR3 protein is CASSASLTVNTEAFF. CDR3 DNA sequence: TGTGCCAGCAGTGCCAGCTTGACAGTGAACACTGAAGCTTTCTTT.

The rearrangement joins TRBV5-1 to TRBJ2-7; D ambiguous. The CDR3 is 12 amino acids. V was trimmed by 4 bases and J by 1 base, leaving 6 bases between them. CDR1 and CDR2 from the germline V gene are SGHRS and YFSETQ. Written as DNA, the CDR3 is TGCGCCAGCAGCGAACAGTCCTACGAGCAGTACTTC. Amino acids: CASSEQSYEQYF.

The chain employs TRBV30 and TRBJ1-2; TRBD1 might be the D (6 bases). Germline-derived CDR1 and CDR2 are GTSNPN and SVGIG (reference sequence). The CDR3 consists of 11 residues. Trimming pared 5 bases from V and 8 bases from J, leaving 12 bases between. CDR3 loop: CAWFRTEGYTF. Here the CDR3 DNA reads TGTGCCTGGTTTCGGACAGAGGGCTACACCTTC.

The genes are TRBV10-3 and TRBJ2-7; 7 bases map to TRBD2. CDR3 length: 13 residues. V shed 3 bases and J 2 bases; nucleotides not matched to a gene: 1. CDR1 is ENHRY, CDR2 SYGVKD, per germline. CDR3 sequence (DNA): TGTGCCATCAGTGAAAGCGGGGCCTACGAGCAGTACTTC. It is translated as CAISESGAYEQYF.

V is TRBV19 and J is TRBJ2-1; 14 bases fit TRBD2. The CDR3 spans 15 residues. Germline V gene sequence: CDR1 LNHDA, CDR2 SQIVND (reference sequence). V trimming: 5 bases; J trimming: 12 bases; junction bases outside the gene matches: 9. The DNA of the CDR3 is TGTGCCAGTAGTCCCGGGACTAGCGGGGGCTGGGGGCAGTTCTTC. Translated: CASSPGTSGGWGQFF.

This clone appeared once. The rearrangement links TRBV7-3 to TRBJ2-3, with a tentative D call TRBD2 (5 bases). Germline assignment: CDR1 SGHTA and CDR2 FQGTGA. Between the trimmed V and J ends, which lost 2 bases and 3 bases, there was a span of 12 bases. This CDR3 comprises 15 residues. CDR3 DNA: TGTGCCAGCAGCTTAGGTGGAGGCGTTACAGATACGCAGTATTTT. It is translated as CASSLGGGVTDTQYF.

V and J are TRBV7-8 and TRBJ1-5; D remains ambiguous. CDR1 is SGHVS, CDR2 FQNEAQ, per germline. Trimming took off 5 bases at V and 4 bases at J, with 18 bases between the two ends. The CDR3 spans 16 residues. The CDR3 sequence: CASSPLAPVNNQPQHF. CDR3 DNA sequence: TGTGCCAGCAGCCCTCTGGCTCCTGTTAATAATCAGCCCCAGCATTTT.

This chain uses TRBV29-1 with TRBJ2-5; TRBD2 is a possible D gene (7 bases). V lost 7 bases and J 2 bases, leaving 14 bases between the germline ends. The CDR3 is made up of 13 amino acids. CDR1 is SQVTM and CDR2 is ANQGSEA in the germline V gene. CDR3 in amino acids: CSAPKGGQETQYF. The CDR3, as DNA: TGCAGCGCCCCAAAGGGGGGGCAAGAGACCCAGTACTTC.

The chain recombines TRBV15 with TRBJ2-1; D is perhaps TRBD1 (6 bases). V lost 5 bases, J lost 8 bases, and 22 bases lay in between. Germline V CDR1 and CDR2: LNHNV, YYDKDF (reference sequence). The CDR3 loop spans 16 amino acids. CDR3 sequence: CATSPRGAQGRDEQFF. For the CDR3, the DNA is TGTGCCACCAGCCCTAGAGGCGCACAGGGTCGGGATGAGCAGTTCTTC.

This chain links TRBV30 with TRBJ1-2; 8 nucleotides match TRBD1. The ends lost 4 bases at V and 5 bases at J; junction bases unmatched: 12. CDR3 length: 15 residues. Germline V gene sequence: CDR1 GTSNPN, CDR2 SVGIG (reference sequence). Here the CDR3 reads CAWTGTGILGYGYTF. The CDR3 DNA reads as TGTGCCTGGACCGGGACAGGTATCCTTGGGTATGGCTACACCTTC.

V gene TRBV5-1 combines with J gene TRBJ2-3; no firm D call. Germline assignment: CDR1 SGHRS and CDR2 YFSETQ. This CDR3 is built from 14 residues. The V end lost 2 bases, the J end lost 1 base, and 8 bases lay between the germline ends. CDR3: CASSLNPGTDTQYF. The DNA of the CDR3 is TGCGCCAGCAGCTTAAATCCTGGCACAGATACGCAGTATTTT.

V is TRBV2 and J is TRBJ1-3, with D maybe TRBD1 (5 bases). CDR1 is SNHLY, CDR2 FYNNEI, per germline. The CDR3 is 14 residues long. Trimming took 6 bases from V and 1 from J, leaving 10 bases between them. CDR3 in DNA: TGTGCCAGCAGCGATCAGGGTTCTGGAAACACCATATATTTT. This translates into CASSDQGSGNTIYF.

The chain carries TRBV6-6 and TRBJ2-7; 8 nucleotides align to TRBD1. Germline trimming cut 8 bases from V and 1 base from J; bases unmatched to any gene: 4. The germline V gene encodes CDR1 MNHNY and CDR2 SVGAGI (reference sequence). The CDR3 has 13 residues. The CDR3 sequence: CASRDRISYEQYF. The CDR3 DNA follows: TGTGCCAGCCGGGACAGGATTTCCTACGAGCAGTACTTC.

V usage is TRBV4-2 and J usage is TRBJ1-3; D might be TRBD1 (6 bases). This CDR3 comprises 16 residues. V lost 4 bases and J 0 bases, leaving 13 bases between the germline ends. The germline CDR1 and CDR2 sequences are LGHNA and YNFKEQ. This CDR3 reads CASSRRTDSSGNTIYF. CDR3 nucleotides: TGTGCCAGCAGCCGCAGGACAGACTCCTCTGGAAACACCATATATTTT.

The rearrangement uses TRBV5-1 and TRBJ2-1, with 7 bases fitting TRBD1. The junction had 7 bases not matched to a gene; V was cut back by 0 bases and J by 1 base. This CDR3 is built from 17 residues. The germline V gene has CDR1 SGHRS and CDR2 YFSETQ. CDR3 loop: CASSLVLARGSYNEQFF. The CDR3 nucleotides are TGCGCCAGCAGCTTGGTATTAGCCAGGGGGTCCTACAATGAGCAGTTCTTC.

V usage is TRBV5-1 and J usage is TRBJ2-2; TRBD1 aligns across 9 bases. Per germline, CDR1 SGHRS and CDR2 YFSETQ. The V gene end was trimmed by 4 bases and the J gene end by 1 base; junction bases not matched to a gene: 5. There are 16 residues in the CDR3. CDR3 residues: CASSLGQGMNTGELFF. As DNA, the CDR3 is TGCGCCAGCAGCCTGGGACAGGGTATGAACACCGGGGAGCTGTTTTTT.

This clone showed up just a few times. Other nucleotide sequences from this sample produce the same CDR3. This chain links TRBV11-2 with TRBJ1-4, with 7 bases lining up with TRBD1. Germline CDR1 SGHAT, CDR2 FQNNGV. Germline trimming cut 0 bases from V and 4 bases from J; bases unmatched to any gene: 2. CDR3 length equals 15 residues. CDR3 sequence: CASSLEAGGNEKLFF. The CDR3 DNA reads TGTGCCAGCAGCTTAGAGGCAGGGGGTAATGAAAAACTGTTTTTT. The full variable domain, completed using reference TRBV11-2 and TRBJ1-4, is EAGVAQSPRYKIIEKRQSVAFWCNPISGHATLYWYQQILGQGPKLLIQFQNNGVVDDSQLPKDRFSAERLKGVDSTLKIQPAKLEDSAVYLCASSLEAGGNEKLFFGSGTQLSVL.

The chain has TRBV30 and TRBJ1-1, with TRBD1 matching over 7 bases. CDR3 length equals 13 residues. Germline CDR1 and CDR2: GTSNPN and SVGIG (reference sequence). With 0 bases clipped from V and 11 bases from J, the junction kept 9 bases outside the gene matches. The CDR3 nucleotides are TGTGCCTGGAGTGTTAAGGGGGCAGGTGGGGCTTTCTTT. Amino acid sequence: CAWSVKGAGGAFF. The full variable domain, its missing parts supplied by reference TRBV30 and TRBJ1-1, is SQTIHQWPATLVQPVGSPLSLECTVEGTSNPNLYWYRQAAGRGLQLLFYSVGIGQISSEVPQNLSASRPQDRQFILSSKKLLLSDSGFYLCAWSVKGAGGAFFGQGTRLTVV.

This clone occurred a few times. V usage is TRBV7-7 and J usage is TRBJ2-7; 12 nucleotides line up with TRBD2. CDR3 size: 14 residues. Germline lookup yields CDR1 SSHAT and CDR2 FNYEAQ (reference sequence). Trimming took 5 bases from V and 6 from J; bases not matched to a gene: 5. The chain's CDR3 is CASSPGLAGSEQYF. The CDR3 coding sequence is TGTGCCAGCAGCCCCGGACTAGCGGGAAGCGAGCAGTACTTC.

The CDR3 here is CASSPVGGQGTYNEQFF. The CDR3 bases are TGCGCCAGCAGCCCCGTAGGGGGACAGGGGACCTACAATGAGCAGTTCTTC. The chain is built from TRBV5-1 and TRBJ2-1, with TRBD1 matching 10 bases. Germline-derived CDR1 and CDR2 are SGHRS and YFSETQ. CDR3 length: 17 amino acids. The junction had 9 bases not matched to a gene; V was cut back by 4 bases and J by 2 bases. Supplemented by reference TRBV5-1 and TRBJ2-1, the full variable domain reads KAGVTQTPRYLIKTRGQQVTLSCSPISGHRSVSWYQQTPGQGLQFLFEYFSETQRNKGNFPGRFSGRQFSNSRSEMNVSTLELGDSALYLCASSPVGGQGTYNEQFFGPGTRLTVL.

V and J are TRBV18 and TRBJ2-2, with 9 nucleotides matching TRBD1. Germline trimming cut 3 bases from V and 7 bases from J; bases unmatched to any gene: 6. Looked up from germline, CDR1 is KGHSH and CDR2 is LQKENI. This CDR3 is 15 amino acids long. Here the CDR3 reads CASSPETGGIGELFF. Written as DNA, the CDR3 is TGTGCCAGCTCACCGGAGACAGGGGGGATCGGGGAGCTGTTTTTT. The complete variable domain, with remaining parts taken from reference TRBV18 and TRBJ2-2, reads NAGVMQNPRHLVRRRGQEARLRCSPMKGHSHVYWYRQLPEEGLKFMVYLQKENIIDESGMPKERFSAEFPKEGPSILRIQQVVRGDSAAYFCASSPETGGIGELFFGEGSRLTVL.

The chain links TRBV28 to TRBJ2-3, with TRBD2 matching 8 bases. The junction had 14 bases not matched to a gene; V was cut back by 7 bases and J by 2 bases. Germline V gene sequence: CDR1 MDHEN, CDR2 SYDVKM. The CDR3 runs to 17 residues. DNA for the CDR3: TGTGCCAGCACTGGGGGGGGACTAGTGCTACCCACAGATACGCAGTATTTT. Translated: CASTGGGLVLPTDTQYF.

The rearrangement links TRBV6-1 to TRBJ1-2; 7 nucleotides match TRBD1. The germline CDR1 and CDR2 sequences are MNHNS and SASEGT. The CDR3 length is 13 residues. The J segment lost 5 bases and the V segment lost 3 bases, leaving 3 bases of the junction unmatched. CDR3 in DNA: TGTGCCAGCAGTGAGACAGGGATATATGGCTACACCTTC. It codes for CASSETGIYGYTF.

This clone was detected only once. J is TRBJ2-4 and V is TRBV2, with TRBD1 as a possible D gene (5 bases). The V end lost 4 bases, the J end lost 1 base, and 8 bases lay between the germline ends. CDR1 and CDR2 from the germline V gene are SNHLY and FYNNEI. The CDR3 covers 14 residues. The CDR3 nucleotides read TGTGCCAGCAGTGGTAACAGGGCCAAAAACATTCAGTACTTC. This codes for CASSGNRAKNIQYF.

This clone was seen more than once but under ten times. The chain is built from TRBV5-1 and TRBJ1-1; D is possibly TRBD1 (6 bases). The CDR3 extends over 14 amino acids. The V gene lost 0 bases and the J gene lost 7 bases, with 13 bases spanning the gap. Germline CDR1 is SGHRS and CDR2 is YFSETQ. In DNA, the CDR3 is TGCGCCAGCAGCTTGGAAAGGTTGGACAGTGAAGCTTTCTTT. Its protein product is CASSLERLDSEAFF.

The chain links TRBV19 to TRBJ2-6; TRBD1 aligns across 9 bases. Germline V gene sequence: CDR1 LNHDA, CDR2 SQIVND (reference sequence). V gave up 10 bases and J gave up 4 bases; unmatched junction bases: 8. There are 15 residues in the CDR3. Here the CDR3 reads CATAQGAGGANVLTF. CDR3 DNA sequence: TGTGCCACCGCACAGGGGGCGGGAGGGGCCAACGTCCTGACTTTC.

This sequence joins TRBV7-8 and TRBJ2-7, with a tentative D call TRBD1 (6 bases). V was shortened by 5 bases and J by 2 bases, with 10 bases between the two germline ends. CDR1 and CDR2 (germline): SGHVS, FQNEAQ. This CDR3 contains 13 residues. The CDR3 region has the DNA TGTGCCAGCAGCCCTCGGGACACCTACGAGCAGTACTTC. Residues: CASSPRDTYEQYF.

The CDR3, as DNA: TGTGCCAGCCTTGTTCCGTCAGATACAGGGGTCCTTCAGTACTTC. It is translated as CASLVPSDTGVLQYF. The rearrangement joins TRBV6-4 to TRBJ2-4, with 7 bases that match TRBD1. Per the germline V gene, CDR1 is MRHNA and CDR2 is SNTAGT. V gave up 8 bases and J gave up 11 bases; unmatched junction bases: 18. The CDR3 has 15 amino acids.

The genes are TRBV12-5 and TRBJ2-7; 11 bases match TRBD2. There are 16 residues in the CDR3. The ends lost 0 bases at V and 5 bases at J; junction bases unmatched: 6. CDR1 and CDR2 from the germline V gene are LGHNT and FRNRAP. CDR3 DNA: TGTGCTAGTGGTTTGGTACTTAGCGGGGGGGCCAACGAGCAGTACTTC. Its protein is CASGLVLSGGANEQYF.

This clone was observed a handful of times. The J gene is TRBJ2-5, the V gene TRBV7-3; D perhaps matches TRBD2 (5 bases). The length of the CDR3 is 13 residues. The germline V gene encodes CDR1 SGHTA and CDR2 FQGTGA. V lost 5 bases, J lost 5 bases, and 12 bases lay in between. CDR3 coding DNA: TGTGCCAGCAGCCGAGCCCCGGGGGAGACCCAGTACTTC. Its translation is CASSRAPGETQYF.